Presented here are 27 T cell receptor beta chains from one specimen sequenced in a study of regulatory T cells in long-lasting Graves disease. The time point: newly diagnosed GD, antithyroid drugs for less than 3 months. Extracted PBMC RNA gave rise to the TCR library. Both iRepertoire HTBI primers and Arm-PCR of CDR3 regions were used to build the TCR beta libraries. TCRdb passed the multiplex PCR reads through MiXCR, listing each CDR3 protein once. The sample includes more than 400,000 distinct CDR3 sequences, 15% to 20% of them seen just once. A further study also used this sample, focusing on T cells in Graves' hyperthyroidism and ophthalmopathy.

The starting material was peripheral blood mononuclear cells (PBMCs), obtained at new diagnosis, from a patient treated with antithyroid drugs. These receptors came from a woman under 40 with Graves disease.

In its sample, this clonotype was seen many times. The chain uses TRBV7-9 and TRBJ2-7; 7 positions match TRBD2. V shed 3 bases, J shed 7 bases, and the junction held 9 bases outside the gene matches. The CDR3 consists of 14 residues. Germline CDR1 reads SEHNR; CDR2 reads FQNEAQ (reference sequence). CDR3 loop: CASSFPRLAEEQYF. The CDR3, as DNA: TGTGCCAGCAGCTTCCCGCGACTAGCTGAAGAGCAGTACTTC.

This clonotype has a count of ten or more. The V and J genes are TRBV20-1 and TRBJ2-3; no definite D call. The V end lost 2 bases, the J end lost 6 bases, and 12 bases lay between the germline ends. The CDR3 loop spans 13 amino acids. Germline V CDR1 and CDR2: DFQATT, SNEGSKA (reference sequence). This CDR3 reads CSARPAVADTQYF. DNA of the CDR3: TGCAGTGCTAGACCCGCCGTTGCCGATACGCAGTATTTT.

This clonotype was observed at least ten times. The rearrangement joins TRBV28 to TRBJ2-7, with 7 bases lining up with TRBD2. Germline lookup yields CDR1 MDHEN and CDR2 SYDVKM. The junction had 10 bases not matched to a gene; V was cut back by 9 bases and J by 2 bases. The CDR3 extends over 14 amino acids. CDR3 loop: CASGSRRGTYEQYF. The CDR3 DNA reads TGTGCCAGTGGATCTCGGCGGGGGACCTACGAGCAGTACTTC.

CDR3 sequence: CASSLGGGGNTIYF. CDR3 bases: TGTGCCAGCAGTTTAGGCGGCGGAGGAAACACCATATATTTT. V and J are TRBV28 and TRBJ1-3; no clear D. The germline gives CDR1 MDHEN, CDR2 SYDVKM. The CDR3 runs to 14 residues. The V end was cut by 2 bases, the J end by 4 bases, with 9 bases between.

Note on this clonotype: This CDR3 is missing its conserved last phenylalanine or tryptophan, likely due to a read error. This chain links TRBV19 with TRBJ2-7; 7 bases are shared with TRBD2. Trimming took 6 bases from V and 0 from J; bases not matched to a gene: 8. The CDR3 totals 15 residues. Germline CDR1 reads LNHDA; CDR2 reads SQIVND (reference sequence). CDR3 DNA sequence: TGTGCCAGTAGCTTTGCTAGCGGAACCTCCTACGAGCAGTACTCC. Residues: CASSFASGTSYEQYS.

This clonotype was counted many times. The chain joins TRBV29-1 to TRBJ2-7; D possibly corresponds to TRBD1 (7 bases). The CDR3 consists of 15 residues. V lost 4 bases, J lost 2 bases, and 18 bases lay in between. Germline V gene data show CDR1 as SQVTM and CDR2 as ANQGSEA. The CDR3 loop reads CSVAGVTGETYEQYF. CDR3 coding DNA: TGCAGCGTTGCGGGGGTTACAGGGGAGACCTACGAGCAGTACTTC.

This rearrangement joins TRBV7-2 to TRBJ2-7; 7 bases line up with TRBD1. The ends lost 5 bases at V and 7 bases at J; junction bases unmatched: 8. The CDR3 runs 13 residues. Germline V gene lookup returns CDR1 SGHTA and CDR2 FQGNSA. As DNA, the CDR3 is TGTGCCAGCAGCCTTTTAGGGGGCAATGAGCAGTACTTC. Translated: CASSLLGGNEQYF.

This clonotype has at least ten counts. This sequence joins TRBV30 and TRBJ2-1; the match to TRBD2 covers 10 bases. The CDR3 is 14 amino acids. Trimming took 4 bases from V and 5 from J; bases not matched to a gene: 5. Looked up from germline, CDR1 is GTSNPN and CDR2 is SVGIG (reference sequence). The CDR3 DNA sequence: TGTGCCTGGAAAACTAGCGGGATACACAATGAGCAGTTCTTC. Amino acid sequence: CAWKTSGIHNEQFF. The full variable domain, in which reference TRBV30 and TRBJ2-1 provide the parts outside the CDR3, is SQTIHQWPATLVQPVGSPLSLECTVEGTSNPNLYWYRQAAGRGLQLLFYSVGIGQISSEVPQNLSASRPQDRQFILSSKKLLLSDSGFYLCAWKTSGIHNEQFFGPGTRLTVL.

This clonotype was seen repeatedly, ten times or more. The chain is built from TRBV16 and TRBJ1-1; D is undetermined. Germline CDR1 reads KGHSY; CDR2 reads FQNENV. Trimming removed 2 bases at V and 4 bases at J, with 14 bases between. The CDR3 spans 15 residues. The CDR3 here is CASSQELGRFTEAFF. As DNA, the CDR3 is TGTGCCAGCAGCCAAGAGTTAGGTAGGTTCACTGAAGCTTTCTTT.

This clonotype was seen many times. The rearrangement joins TRBV7-3 to TRBJ2-3, with TRBD2 matching 10 bases. The better agreement between TRBJ2-1 and the DNA end casts doubt on the J call. Per germline, CDR1 SGHTA and CDR2 FQGTGA. The CDR3 loop spans 15 amino acids. The CDR3 DNA is TGTGCCAGCAGCCCGTCCGCGACTAGCGGGCTAGAGCAGTTCTTC. Its protein is CASSPSATSGLEQFF.

The chain joins TRBV2 to TRBJ2-3; 8 nucleotides agree with TRBD1. CDR1 and CDR2 from the germline V gene are SNHLY and FYNNEI. The trim removed 5 bases at V and 5 bases at J, leaving 6 bases unmatched. This CDR3 region has 14 residues. CDR3 sequence: CASSFYRGVDTQYF. The CDR3 DNA follows: TGTGCCAGCAGTTTCTACAGGGGGGTAGATACGCAGTATTTT.

CDR3 sequence (DNA): TGTGCCAGCAGCGCTAGACCGGGACTAGCGAGCTACGAGCAGTACTTC. This encodes CASSARPGLASYEQYF. The chain uses TRBV7-9 and TRBJ2-7; 10 bases are a match to TRBD2. The CDR3 has 16 residues. Germline V gives CDR1 SEHNR, CDR2 FQNEAQ (reference sequence). V was clipped by 5 bases and J by 3 bases; unmatched bases: 10.

Many counts were recorded for this clonotype. The V call is TRBV20-1, the J call TRBJ2-1; the D gene could be TRBD1 or TRBD2 (8 bases each). The V gene's germline CDR1 is DFQATT and CDR2 SNEGSKA (reference sequence). V lost 2 bases and J 9 bases, leaving 17 bases between the germline ends. This CDR3 comprises 14 residues. The CDR3 region is CSARQGAGGREQFF. Written as DNA, the CDR3 is TGCAGTGCTAGACAGGGGGCGGGAGGACGTGAGCAGTTCTTC.

This clonotype was found many times. One junction end does not reproduce the germline sequence, and a read error may be involved. The chain employs TRBV12-3 or TRBV12-4 and TRBJ2-5; no firm D call. There are 13 residues in the CDR3. The CDR3 spells CASSESGKETQYF. CDR3 nucleotide sequence: TGCGCCAGCAGTGAGAGTGGGAAAGAGACCCAGTACTTC.

There are many counts of this clonotype. The chain combines TRBV3-1 with TRBJ2-1; a weak D match, TRBD1 (6 bases). The germline V and J ends were trimmed by 3 bases and 8 bases, with 14 bases remaining between them. Germline-derived CDR1 and CDR2 are LGHDT and YNNKEL (reference sequence). CDR3 length equals 14 residues. In DNA form, the CDR3 reads TGTGCCAGCAGCCAGGTTGAAGGGGGTGATGAGCAGTTCTTC. Its protein is CASSQVEGGDEQFF.

This clonotype showed up many times. The chain has TRBV27 and TRBJ2-1; D is uncertain. V was pared by 0 bases and J by 5 bases, with 5 bases between. The V gene's germline CDR1 is MNHEY and CDR2 SMNVEV (reference sequence). The CDR3 runs 13 residues. The CDR3 DNA sequence: TGTGCCAGCAGTTTATCCAGTAACAATGAGCAGTTCTTC. It encodes CASSLSSNNEQFF.

This clonotype has ten or more counts. This sequence joins TRBV3-1 and TRBJ2-7; D not certain. This CDR3 has 11 residues. Deletions cut 10 bases from V and 7 bases from J, with 14 bases between. Germline CDR1 is LGHDT and CDR2 is YNNKEL (reference sequence). Here the CDR3 reads CATDSGGEQYF. In DNA form, the CDR3 reads TGTGCCACCGACTCAGGTGGGGAGCAGTACTTC.

This clonotype has just a few counts. The chain recombines TRBV12-3 or TRBV12-4 with TRBJ2-2; D is ambiguous. V lost 6 bases to trimming and J lost 8 bases, with 19 bases between them. This CDR3 is 15 amino acids long. In nucleotides, the CDR3 is TGTGCCAGCAGGCACCGTGGAACAGACTCGGGGGAGCTGTTTTTT. Translated, it gives CASRHRGTDSGELFF.

The gene calls are TRBV13 and TRBJ2-2; possible D gene TRBD1, 6 bases. The V end lost 5 bases, the J end lost 4 bases, and 14 bases lay between the germline ends. The CDR3 sequence is 15 residues long. The germline V gene encodes CDR1 PRHDT and CDR2 FYEKMQ (reference sequence). The CDR3 protein is CASSPSDRGTGELFF. The CDR3 bases are TGTGCCAGCAGCCCCTCGGACAGAGGCACCGGGGAGCTGTTTTTT.

This clonotype has at least ten counts. The chain carries TRBV13 and TRBJ2-1; weak D call: TRBD2 (5 bases). The ends were cut back, 1 base at V and 9 bases at J, with 13 bases in the middle. The CDR3 extends over 14 amino acids. Germline V gene data show CDR1 as PRHDT and CDR2 as FYEKMQ (reference sequence). The CDR3, as DNA: TGTGCCAGCAGCTTAGAAGGTGGCCGGGGTGAGCAGTTCTTC. It specifies CASSLEGGRGEQFF.

The V call is TRBV7-9, the J call TRBJ2-1; 9 nucleotides match TRBD2. Per the germline V gene, CDR1 is SEHNR and CDR2 is FQNEAQ (reference sequence). The J segment lost 0 bases and the V segment lost 2 bases, leaving 17 bases of the junction unmatched. This CDR3 contains 21 residues. DNA for the CDR3: TGTGCCAGCAGCTTAAGAATATACGTATGGACTAGCGATGGCTCCTACAATGAGCAGTTCTTC. Encoded protein: CASSLRIYVWTSDGSYNEQFF.

The V gene is TRBV20-1, the J gene TRBJ1-2, with a weak D call TRBD1 (6 bases). Germline CDR1 reads DFQATT; CDR2 reads SNEGSKA (reference sequence). V was clipped by 3 bases and J by 2 bases, with 10 bases between them. This CDR3 has 13 amino acids. This chain's CDR3 is CSARDTGNYGYTF. The CDR3 DNA follows: TGCAGTGCTAGGGATACAGGGAACTATGGCTACACCTTC.

This clonotype has at least ten counts. V usage is TRBV3-1 and J usage is TRBJ1-2, with TRBD1 identical over 8 bases. The germline V gene has CDR1 LGHDT and CDR2 YNNKEL (reference sequence). The J segment lost 7 bases and the V segment lost 0 bases, leaving 7 bases of the junction unmatched. This CDR3 spans 15 amino acids. The CDR3 DNA sequence: TGTGCCAGCAGCCAAGAGGACAGGGAGGTTCGTGGCTACACCTTC. Encoded protein: CASSQEDREVRGYTF. Complete variable domain (other parts from reference TRBV3-1 and TRBJ1-2): DTAVSQTPKYLVTQMGNDKSIKCEQNLGHDTMYWYKQDSKKFLKIMFSYNNKELIINETVPNRFSPKSPDKAHLNLHINSLELGDSAVYFCASSQEDREVRGYTFGSGTRLTVV.

This sequence joins TRBV20-1 and TRBJ1-6; possible D gene TRBD1, 6 bases. CDR3 length: 16 residues. CDR1 DFQATT and CDR2 SNEGSKA come from the germline V gene (reference sequence). V dropped 6 bases and J dropped 8 bases, with 23 bases sitting between them. The CDR3 DNA follows: TGCAGTGCCCAAGAACGGCCAGGACAGAGCTATTCACCCCTCCACTTT. It is translated as CSAQERPGQSYSPLHF.

There are many counts of this clonotype. The chain carries TRBV5-1 and TRBJ2-3; 14 nucleotides line up with TRBD2. The germline gives CDR1 SGHRS, CDR2 YFSETQ. The CDR3 length is 17 residues. V lost 3 bases and J lost 4; bases outside the gene matches: 7. CDR3 bases: TGCGCCAGCAGCTCCCGGGGACTAGCGGGAGAGGCAGATACGCAGTATTTT. This gives the protein CASSSRGLAGEADTQYF.

This clonotype was seen only once. The chain joins TRBV2 to TRBJ2-5; 7 nucleotides line up with TRBD2. After removal of 6 bases from V and 1 base from J, the junction contained 5 bases not matched to a gene. CDR3 length: 14 amino acids. CDR1 SNHLY and CDR2 FYNNEI come from the germline V gene. CDR3 nucleotide sequence: TGTGCCAGCAGAAGCGGGATACTCCAAGAGACCCAGTACTTC. This translates into CASRSGILQETQYF.

V is TRBV3-1 and J is TRBJ2-1; 8 nucleotides align to TRBD2. Germline CDR1 is LGHDT and CDR2 is YNNKEL (reference sequence). This CDR3 comprises 15 residues. After removal of 6 bases from V and 1 base from J, the junction contained 5 bases not matched to a gene. CDR3 nucleotide sequence: TGTGCCAGCAGTGTCGGCGGGAGGTCCTACAATGAGCAGTTCTTC. It translates to CASSVGGRSYNEQFF.